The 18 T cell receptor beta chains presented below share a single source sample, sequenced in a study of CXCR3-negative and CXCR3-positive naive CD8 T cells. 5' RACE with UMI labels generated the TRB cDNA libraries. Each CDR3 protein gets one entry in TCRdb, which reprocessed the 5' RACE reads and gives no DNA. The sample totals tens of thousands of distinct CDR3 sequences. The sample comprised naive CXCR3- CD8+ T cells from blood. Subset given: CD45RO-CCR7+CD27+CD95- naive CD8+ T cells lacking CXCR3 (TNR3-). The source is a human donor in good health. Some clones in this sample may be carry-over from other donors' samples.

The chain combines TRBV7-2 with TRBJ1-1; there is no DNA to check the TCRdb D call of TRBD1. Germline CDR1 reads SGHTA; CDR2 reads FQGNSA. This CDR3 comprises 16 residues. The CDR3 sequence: CASSFSDQGWNTEAFF.

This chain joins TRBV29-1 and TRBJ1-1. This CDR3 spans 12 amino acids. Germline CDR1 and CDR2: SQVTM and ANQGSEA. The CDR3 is CSVGGWDTEAFF. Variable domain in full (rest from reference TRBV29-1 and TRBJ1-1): SAVISQKPSRDICQRGTSLTIQCQVDSQVTMMFWYRQQPGQSLTLIATANQGSEATYESGFVIDKFPISRPNLTFSTLTVSNMSPEDSSIYLCSVGGWDTEAFFGQGTRLTVV.

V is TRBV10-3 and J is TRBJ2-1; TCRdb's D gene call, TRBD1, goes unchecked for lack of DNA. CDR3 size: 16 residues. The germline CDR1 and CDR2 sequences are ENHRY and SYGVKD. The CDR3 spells CAISGGGTGGRNEQFF.

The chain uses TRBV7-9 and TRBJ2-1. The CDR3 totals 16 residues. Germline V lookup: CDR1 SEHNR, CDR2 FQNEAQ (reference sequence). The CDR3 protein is CASSFFVGSSYNEQFF.

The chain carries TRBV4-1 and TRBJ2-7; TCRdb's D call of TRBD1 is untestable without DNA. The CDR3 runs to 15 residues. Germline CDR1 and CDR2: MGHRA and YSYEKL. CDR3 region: CASSQGRGRIDEQYF.

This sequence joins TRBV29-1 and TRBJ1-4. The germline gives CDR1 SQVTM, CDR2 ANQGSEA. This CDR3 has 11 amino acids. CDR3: CSVETTPGLFF.

The chain's CDR3 is CASSLGYTQEGDYGYTF. The rearrangement joins TRBV27 to TRBJ1-2. Germline V lookup: CDR1 MNHEY, CDR2 SMNVEV (reference sequence). The CDR3 is 17 residues long.

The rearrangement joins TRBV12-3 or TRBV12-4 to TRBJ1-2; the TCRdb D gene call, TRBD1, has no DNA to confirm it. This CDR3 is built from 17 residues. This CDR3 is CASSLSGGELRNYGYTF.

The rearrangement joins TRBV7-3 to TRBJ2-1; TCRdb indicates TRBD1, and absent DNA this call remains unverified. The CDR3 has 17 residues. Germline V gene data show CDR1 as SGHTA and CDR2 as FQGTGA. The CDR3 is CASSLGLGGRAYNEQFF.

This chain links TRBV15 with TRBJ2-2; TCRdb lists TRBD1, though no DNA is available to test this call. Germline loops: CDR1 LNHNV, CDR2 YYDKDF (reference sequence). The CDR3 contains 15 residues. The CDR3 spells CATSRDRGLTGELFF.

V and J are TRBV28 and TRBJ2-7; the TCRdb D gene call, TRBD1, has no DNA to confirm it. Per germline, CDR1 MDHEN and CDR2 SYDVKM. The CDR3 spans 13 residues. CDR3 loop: CALRDTESYEQYF.

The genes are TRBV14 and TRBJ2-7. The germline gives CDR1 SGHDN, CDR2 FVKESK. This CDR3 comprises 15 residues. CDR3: CASSQGVGGSFEQYF.

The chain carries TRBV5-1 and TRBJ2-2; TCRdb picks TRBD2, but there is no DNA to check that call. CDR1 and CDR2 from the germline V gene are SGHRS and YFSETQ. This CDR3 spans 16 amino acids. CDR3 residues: CASSILSGGNTGELFF. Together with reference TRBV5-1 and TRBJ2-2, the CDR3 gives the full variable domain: KAGVTQTPRYLIKTRGQQVTLSCSPISGHRSVSWYQQTPGQGLQFLFEYFSETQRNKGNFPGRFSGRQFSNSRSEMNVSTLELGDSALYLCASSILSGGNTGELFFGEGSRLTVL.

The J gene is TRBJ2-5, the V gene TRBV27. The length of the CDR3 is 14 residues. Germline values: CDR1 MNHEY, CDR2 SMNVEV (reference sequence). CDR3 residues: CASSFGKYQETQYF.

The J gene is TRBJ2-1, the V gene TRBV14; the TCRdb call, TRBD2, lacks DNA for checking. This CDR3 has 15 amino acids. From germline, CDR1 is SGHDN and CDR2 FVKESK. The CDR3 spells CASSFGAGGPGEQFF.

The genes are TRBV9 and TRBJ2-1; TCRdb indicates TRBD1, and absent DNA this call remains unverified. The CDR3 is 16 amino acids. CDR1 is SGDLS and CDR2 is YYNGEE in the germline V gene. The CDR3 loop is CASSGFRDRDYNEQFF.

CDR3: CASSGGDRNTGELFF. The rearrangement joins TRBV12-3 or TRBV12-4 to TRBJ2-2; TCRdb reports TRBD1, a call that lacks DNA to check it against. The CDR3 contains 15 residues.

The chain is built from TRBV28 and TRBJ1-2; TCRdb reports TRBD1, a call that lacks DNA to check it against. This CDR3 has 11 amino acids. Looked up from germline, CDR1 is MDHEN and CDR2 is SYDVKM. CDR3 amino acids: CASSRTGGYTF.